This T cell receptor beta chain was recovered during a study of Graves' ophthalmopathy and Graves' hyperthyroidism. The authors amplified TCR beta CDR3 regions from RNA transcripts. Second-round multiplex PCR came after a first-round RT-PCR that employed HTBI primers. One entry per CDR3 protein, called by TCRdb with MiXCR from the multiplex PCR reads. The sample lists roughly 500,000 distinct CDR3 sequences; around 15% were seen once. Ophthalmopathy cases showed moderate-to-severe activity, scoring CAS ≥3 and NOSPECS ≥4, with duration under 3 months. The germline V gene has CDR1 DFQATT and CDR2 SNEGSKA (reference sequence). Trimming took off 6 bases at V and 1 base at J, with 24 bases between the two ends. The CDR3 contains 17 residues. This clonotype was seen more than once but under ten times. Its antigen is as yet unknown. Study-level findings and limits: Blood also held most thyroid clonotypes expanded above 0.001 frequency. With 70.59% sensitivity and approximately 72% specificity, the model predicted ophthalmopathy progression.

This chain links TRBV20-1 with TRBJ1-2, with a possible D match to TRBD1 (6 bases). The receptor was derived from a woman in her 30s with Graves' ophthalmopathy. The specimen sequenced was blood. The CDR3 sequence: CSARTTGLSDYNYGYTF. In DNA form, the CDR3 reads TGCAGTGCCAGAACCACAGGGCTCTCCGATTATAACTATGGCTACACCTTC.